Detailed here is one TCR beta chain. Its specific antigen is unknown. No base-level quality is on record; no much larger clone is a single base apart. After removal of 0 bases from V and 4 bases from J, the junction retains 9 bases not matched to a gene. The CDR3 goes from the cysteine to the phenylalanine over 17 residues. The only DNA kept is the CDR3, 51 bases in frame from the first base. The germline V gene provides CDR1 SGDLS and CDR2 YYNGEE. This entry comes from a study of T-cell reconstitution after alpha-beta-depleted transplantation in children listed by TCRdb under 2016. In terms of the full investigation: The study quantitatively tracked T-cell immune reconstitution after TCRalphabeta/CD19-depleted allogeneic hematopoietic cell transplantation in children using TCR repertoire profiling.

On the study overall, not on this receptor specifically: Apparently early alphabetaT-cell count recovery about two months after transplant reportedly relied on only several hundred rapidly expanded clones derived from non-depleted graft cells. The frequencies of hyperexpanded clones fell over the following months, and after one year, T-cell counts and TCRbeta diversity were mostly attributed to newly produced T cells. The high TCRbeta diversity at day 60 in some patients was ascribed to recipient T cells and intrathymic progenitors that had survived conditioning.

Receptors were amplified or captured by PCR. The run used an Illumina HiSeq 2500. TCR libraries were prepared with molecular barcoding, using unique molecular identifiers to normalize TCRbeta repertoire quantification. TCRdb reprocessed the public reads (quality trimming at Q25 with fastp, clone calling with MiXCR) and kept in-frame beta chains. One record per CDR3 amino acid sequence lists the most common genes and DNA. Across this sample there are fewer than 750,000 distinct CDR3 sequences, with more than 20% seen only once. Over 12% of the sample is taken by the ten largest. What this sample's treatment or condition label stands for: allogeneic hematopoietic cell transplantation with graft depleted of TCRalphabeta T cells and CD19 B cells. Transplant recipients were children who received TCRalphabeta/CD19-depleted allogeneic hematopoietic cell grafts.

The chain was built from TRBV9 and TRBJ2-2, and 7 bases in between align with TRBD1. The material was PBMCs, mostly from graft donor cells, obtained 360 days after TCRalphabeta/CD19-depleted stem cell transplant. This receptor was identified in a boy in the first two years of life who had a stem cell transplant for acute myeloid leukemia, so the T cells may come from the graft donor. The DNA sequence is as follows: TGTGCCAGCAGCGTAGTCAAGACAGGGCCGCGCACCGGGGAGCTGTTTTTT. It translates as CASSVVKTGPRTGELFF. The reference TRBV9 and TRBJ2-2 proteins fill in what lies around the CDR3, so the full variable domain reads DSGVTQTPKHLITATGQRVTLRCSPRSGDLSVYWYQQSLDQGLQFLIQYYNGEERAKGNILERFSAQQFPDLHSELNLSSLELGDSALYFCASSVVKTGPRTGELFFGEGSRLTVL.